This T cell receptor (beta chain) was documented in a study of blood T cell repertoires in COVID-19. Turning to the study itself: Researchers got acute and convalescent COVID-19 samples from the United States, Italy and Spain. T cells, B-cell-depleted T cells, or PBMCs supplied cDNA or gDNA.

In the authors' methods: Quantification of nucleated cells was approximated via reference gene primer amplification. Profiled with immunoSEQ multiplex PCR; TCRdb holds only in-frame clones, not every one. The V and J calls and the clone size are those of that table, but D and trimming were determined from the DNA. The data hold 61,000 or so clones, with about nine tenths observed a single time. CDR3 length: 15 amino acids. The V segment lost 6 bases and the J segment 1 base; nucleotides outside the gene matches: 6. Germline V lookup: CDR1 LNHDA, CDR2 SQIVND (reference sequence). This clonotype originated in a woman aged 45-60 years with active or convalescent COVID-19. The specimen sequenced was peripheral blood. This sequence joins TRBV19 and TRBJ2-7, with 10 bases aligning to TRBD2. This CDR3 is CASSTGLAVSYEQYF. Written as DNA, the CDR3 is TGTGCCAGTAGCACAGGACTAGCGGTGTCCTACGAGCAGTACTTC.